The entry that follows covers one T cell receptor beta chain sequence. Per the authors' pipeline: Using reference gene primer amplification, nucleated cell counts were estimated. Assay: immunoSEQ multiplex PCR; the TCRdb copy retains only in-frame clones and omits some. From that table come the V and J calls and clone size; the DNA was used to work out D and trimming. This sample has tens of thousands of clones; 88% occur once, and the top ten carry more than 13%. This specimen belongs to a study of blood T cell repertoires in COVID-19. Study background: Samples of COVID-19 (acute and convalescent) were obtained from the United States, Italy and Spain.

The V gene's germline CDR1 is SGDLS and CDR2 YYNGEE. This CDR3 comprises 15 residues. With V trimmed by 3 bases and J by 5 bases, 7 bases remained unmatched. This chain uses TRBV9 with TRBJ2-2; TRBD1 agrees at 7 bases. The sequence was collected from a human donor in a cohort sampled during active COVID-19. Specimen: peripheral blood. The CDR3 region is CASSAQGLGTGELFF. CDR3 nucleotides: TGTGCCAGCAGCGCACAGGGGTTAGGGACCGGGGAGCTGTTTTTT.